The 22 T cell receptor beta chains below all came from one sample that was sequenced in a study of T cell repertoires in cytomegalovirus infection. These receptors have no identified antigens. TCRdb redid the calling of the reads with MiXCR, one entry per CDR3 protein. The sample contains 69,000 or so distinct CDR3 sequences, around 30% of which appear only once. The sequencing here drew on CD8+ T cells from cultured PBMCs, taken from culture after CMV antigen stimulation. The receptors stem from a human donor in good health (CMV status not recorded). Some clones in this sample may be carry-over from other donors' samples.

Points on this clonotype: With a much larger clone just one base away, this may be a read error. V usage is TRBV3-1 and J usage is TRBJ1-5, with D maybe TRBD1 (6 bases). The CDR3 is made up of 16 amino acids. With 3 bases removed from V and 1 base from J, the gap between germline ends came to 13 bases. The V gene's germline CDR1 is LGHDT and CDR2 YNNKEL (reference sequence). The CDR3 coding sequence is TGTGCCAGCAGCCAGGGACACCTGACGAGCAATCAGCCCCAGCATTTT. Amino acid sequence: CASSQGHLTSNQPQHF.

The chain is built from TRBV6-1 and TRBJ1-1; D uncertain. The germline V gene encodes CDR1 MNHNS and CDR2 SASEGT. V lost 6 bases to trimming and J lost 0 bases, with 11 bases between them. This CDR3 contains 14 residues. CDR3 amino acids: CASSPQLLNTEAFF. CDR3 nucleotides: TGTGCCAGCAGCCCACAGCTATTGAACACTGAAGCTTTCTTT.

V gene TRBV7-2 combines with J gene TRBJ2-7; TRBD2 might be the D (7 bases). This CDR3 spans 14 amino acids. The germline V gene has CDR1 SGHTA and CDR2 FQGNSA. The V gene lost 3 bases and the J gene lost 5 bases, with 14 bases spanning the gap. The CDR3: CASSFWGGRNEQYF. In DNA, the CDR3 is TGTGCCAGCAGCTTCTGGGGGGGCCGCAACGAGCAGTACTTC.

This clonotype was picked up a small number of times. This rearrangement joins TRBV12-3 or TRBV12-4 to TRBJ1-2; D is undetermined. The length of the CDR3 is 11 residues. V dropped 6 bases and J dropped 7 bases, with 9 bases sitting between them. DNA for the CDR3: TGTGCCAGCAGGGACCCGGCTGGCTACACCTTC. Amino acids: CASRDPAGYTF.

The chain uses TRBV19 and TRBJ1-4; 9 nucleotides match TRBD1. CDR1 LNHDA and CDR2 SQIVND come from the germline V gene (reference sequence). With V trimmed by 3 bases and J by 8 bases, 7 bases remained unmatched. This CDR3 contains 15 residues. For the CDR3, the DNA is TGTGCCAGTAGTATTGGGACAGGGAAACGCGAAAAACTGTTTTTT. Its translation is CASSIGTGKREKLFF.

This rearrangement joins TRBV7-9 to TRBJ1-3; D is ambiguous. Germline lookup yields CDR1 SEHNR and CDR2 FQNEAQ (reference sequence). V was trimmed by 3 bases and J by 4 bases, leaving 10 bases between them. This CDR3 comprises 14 residues. CDR3 in amino acids: CASSLDFGGNTIYF. CDR3 nucleotides: TGTGCCAGCAGCTTGGACTTTGGGGGAAACACCATATATTTT. The variable domain in full, with the rest retrieved from reference TRBV7-9 and TRBJ1-3, is DTGVSQNPRHKITKRGQNVTFRCDPISEHNRLYWYRQTLGQGPEFLTYFQNEAQLEKSRLLSDRFSAERPKGSFSTLEIQRTEQGDSAMYLCASSLDFGGNTIYFGEGSWLTVV.

This clonotype was detected a few times. The V gene is TRBV7-6, the J gene TRBJ1-6, with D possibly being TRBD1 (5 bases). Trimming took off 8 bases at V and 9 bases at J, with 14 bases between the two ends. The CDR3 is 13 amino acids. Germline V gene data show CDR1 as SGHVS and CDR2 as FNYEAQ. This CDR3 is CASSGTAVSPLHF. Here the CDR3 DNA reads TGTGCCAGCTCCGGGACGGCGGTTTCACCCCTCCACTTT. Full variable domain (rest looked up from reference TRBV7-6 and TRBJ1-6): GAGVSQSPRYKVTKRGQDVALRCDPISGHVSLYWYRQALGQGPEFLTYFNYEAQQDKSGLPNDRFSAERPEGSISTLTIQRTEQRDSAMYRCASSGTAVSPLHFGNGTRLTVT.

The chain combines TRBV7-9 with TRBJ2-7, with D unclear. Germline CDR1 and CDR2: SEHNR and FQNEAQ (reference sequence). Trimming stripped 0 bases from V and 3 bases from J, with 9 bases between. This CDR3 has 14 amino acids. The CDR3 sequence: CASSLALGVYEQYF. The CDR3 DNA reads TGTGCCAGCAGCTTAGCGTTAGGAGTCTACGAGCAGTACTTC. Full variable domain (missing parts from reference TRBV7-9 and TRBJ2-7): DTGVSQNPRHKITKRGQNVTFRCDPISEHNRLYWYRQTLGQGPEFLTYFQNEAQLEKSRLLSDRFSAERPKGSFSTLEIQRTEQGDSAMYLCASSLALGVYEQYFGPGTRLTVT.

This clonotype was picked up a small number of times. CDR3 amino acids: CASSSYPGQTYF. The CDR3 DNA reads TGTGCCAGCAGTTCCTACCCAGGTCAGACGTACTTC. The V gene is TRBV27, the J gene TRBJ2-7; no clear D. This CDR3 contains 12 residues. Germline loops: CDR1 MNHEY, CDR2 SMNVEV (reference sequence). V was cut by 4 bases and J by 12 bases, with 16 bases left in between.

V gene TRBV20-1 combines with J gene TRBJ2-2; D unresolved. The CDR3 runs 12 residues. Germline values: CDR1 DFQATT, CDR2 SNEGSKA (reference sequence). The CDR3, as DNA: TGCAGCCCAGCGTCGAACACCGGGGAGCTGTTTTTT. Encoded protein: CSPASNTGELFF.

Many counts were recorded for this clonotype. Here the CDR3 reads CASSYGQNNSPLHF. In DNA, the CDR3 is TGTGCCAGCAGTTACGGACAGAATAATTCACCCCTCCACTTT. The V call is TRBV6-5, the J call TRBJ1-6, with TRBD1 as a possible D gene (6 bases). Germline CDR1 is MNHEY and CDR2 is SVGAGI. V was shortened by 2 bases and J by 5 bases, with 7 bases between the two germline ends. The CDR3 consists of 14 residues.

This clonotype was seen ten or more times. This chain connects TRBV11-2 to TRBJ2-7, with 10 bases aligning to TRBD1. The CDR3 has 18 residues. J gave up 2 bases and V 7 bases, and 17 bases lay outside the gene matches. CDR1 is SGHAT and CDR2 is FQNNGV in the germline V gene. CDR3 DNA sequence: TGTGCCAGCATCTCGTTCCCCCCCGACAGGGGGCTGGCCTACGAGCAGTACTTC. It codes for CASISFPPDRGLAYEQYF.

This chain joins TRBV3-1 and TRBJ1-1; D is unclear. CDR1 LGHDT and CDR2 YNNKEL come from the germline V gene (reference sequence). This CDR3 region has 16 residues. The V and J ends lost 4 bases and 1 base respectively, with 16 bases between them. CDR3 DNA: TGTGCCAGCAGCCCCTCTCAGCGCTGGGGGAACACTGAAGCTTTCTTT. It translates to CASSPSQRWGNTEAFF.

J is TRBJ2-7 and V is TRBV4-1, with 7 bases matching TRBD1. In germline, CDR1 is MGHRA, CDR2 YSYEKL. The CDR3 sequence is 17 residues long. V lost 4 bases, J lost 5 bases, and 17 bases stayed unmatched. Here the CDR3 reads CASSLNETGFKRDEQYF. The DNA of the CDR3 is TGCGCCAGCAGCCTAAATGAGACAGGGTTCAAGAGAGACGAGCAGTACTTC.

This clonotype turned up a few times. In DNA form, the CDR3 reads TGTGCCATTTCTAAAGAGCGCCGGGAGACCCAGTACTTC. This sequence encodes CAISKERRETQYF. The J gene is TRBJ2-5, the V gene TRBV7-6; unclear D gene. Germline V gene sequence: CDR1 SGHVS, CDR2 FNYEAQ. This CDR3 is 13 amino acids long. V was pared by 10 bases and J by 5 bases, with 17 bases between.

This clonotype was recorded a few times. Here the CDR3 reads CATSRANTGELFF. CDR3 DNA sequence: TGTGCCACCTCTCGAGCGAACACCGGGGAGCTGTTTTTT. The chain recombines TRBV6-8 with TRBJ2-2; the D is unclear. V lost 10 bases and J 0 bases, leaving 9 bases between the germline ends. This CDR3 contains 13 residues. Germline CDR1 and CDR2: MNHGY and SAAAGT.

The chain links TRBV7-8 to TRBJ1-2, with 7 bases lining up with TRBD1. The CDR3 spans 15 residues. Germline V gives CDR1 SGHVS, CDR2 FQNEAQ. V was clipped by 1 base and J by 5 bases; unmatched bases: 7. CDR3 amino acids: CASSLDEQGWYGYTF. The CDR3 region has the DNA TGTGCCAGCAGCTTAGATGAACAGGGGTGGTATGGCTACACCTTC.

This clonotype has just one count. The gene calls are TRBV19 and TRBJ1-1; a possible D gene is TRBD1 (6 bases). Trimming pared 4 bases from V and 3 bases from J, leaving 12 bases between. This CDR3 contains 14 residues. Looked up from germline, CDR1 is LNHDA and CDR2 is SQIVND (reference sequence). CDR3 nucleotides: TGTGCCAGTAGTACCCGGGACACCTACACTGAAGCTTTCTTT. Its translation: CASSTRDTYTEAFF. Full variable domain (missing parts from reference TRBV19 and TRBJ1-1): DGGITQSPKYLFRKEGQNVTLSCEQNLNHDAMYWYRQDPGQGLRLIYYSQIVNDFQKGDIAEGYSVSREKKESFPLTVTSAQKNPTAFYLCASSTRDTYTEAFFGQGTRLTVV.

At least ten counts were recorded for this clonotype. This sequence joins TRBV29-1 and TRBJ2-7; TRBD1 matches at 7 bases. The V gene end was trimmed by 0 bases and the J gene end by 1 base; junction bases not matched to a gene: 9. There are 16 residues in the CDR3. CDR1 SQVTM and CDR2 ANQGSEA come from the germline V gene. The CDR3 coding sequence is TGCAGCGTTGAAGAGGGGGAGACAGGGAGTTCCTACGAGCAGTACTTC. This codes for CSVEEGETGSSYEQYF.

As concerns this clonotype: The junction departs from the called germline gene at one end, perhaps through a read error. The chain is built from TRBV7-2 and TRBJ2-1; no clear D gene. The CDR3 loop spans 15 amino acids. Germline assignment: CDR1 SGHTA and CDR2 FQGNSA. The CDR3 sequence: CASSLGTVSYNVQFF. CDR3 DNA sequence: TGTGCCAGCAGCTTAGGCACGGTTTCCTACAATGTGCAGTTCTTC. The whole variable domain, filled in from reference TRBV7-2 and TRBJ2-1, reads GAGVSQSPSNKVTEKGKDVELRCDPISGHTALYWYRQSLGQGLEFLIYFQGNSAPDKSGLPSDRFSAERTGGSVSTLTIQRTQQEDSAVYLCASSLGTVSYNVQFFGPGTRLTVL.

This clonotype was counted many times. V gene TRBV28 combines with J gene TRBJ1-1; TRBD1 matches 7 bases. The CDR3 has 14 amino acids. V lost 2 bases, J lost 4 bases, and 4 bases stayed unmatched. Germline V gene lookup returns CDR1 MDHEN and CDR2 SYDVKM. DNA for the CDR3: TGTGCCAGCAGTTTAAGGGCAGGGGGCACTGAAGCTTTCTTT. Translation: CASSLRAGGTEAFF.

This clonotype was picked up many times. The genes are TRBV14 and TRBJ1-4; D not certain. The V gene lost 0 bases and the J gene lost 0 bases, with 8 bases spanning the gap. This CDR3 region has 16 residues. From germline, CDR1 is SGHDN and CDR2 FVKESK. The CDR3 DNA sequence: TGTGCCAGCAGCCAAGATGGCCGTACAACTAATGAAAAACTGTTTTTT. Amino acid sequence: CASSQDGRTTNEKLFF. The full variable domain, in which reference TRBV14 and TRBJ1-4 provide the parts outside the CDR3, is EAGVTQFPSHSVIEKGQTVTLRCDPISGHDNLYWYRRVMGKEIKFLLHFVKESKQDESGMPNNRFLAERTGGTYSTLKVQPAELEDSGVYFCASSQDGRTTNEKLFFGSGTQLSVL.